These 20 T cell receptor beta chains share one sample of origin, sequenced in a study of blood T cells in healthy people across ages. A sample-barcoded 5' primer and a J-beta primer mix were used in a second PCR of roughly 6 to 12 cycles. MiXCR was run by TCRdb on the 5' RACE reads, yielding one entry per CDR3 protein. This table holds more than 750,000 distinct CDR3 sequences, 25% to 35% found once. These same records also appear under a second study, on T cells of mothers and their children.

The sample consisted of blood. These receptors originate from a woman in her thirties or forties in good health.

V gene TRBV5-4 combines with J gene TRBJ2-5, with 7 bases aligning to TRBD1. Germline-derived CDR1 and CDR2 are SGHNT and YYREEE (reference sequence). The CDR3 has 16 amino acids. With 4 bases clipped from V and 4 bases from J, the junction kept 13 bases outside the gene matches. CDR3: CASSVPRGGGRETQYF. CDR3 bases: TGTGCCAGCAGCGTACCCCGAGGGGGCGGAAGAGAGACCCAGTACTTC.

The chain links TRBV18 to TRBJ1-1, with D perhaps matching TRBD1 (5 bases). Trimming shortened V by 1 base and J by 5 bases, and 11 bases separated the two germline ends. Germline-derived CDR1 and CDR2 are KGHSH and LQKENI. This CDR3 is built from 14 residues. CDR3 loop: CASSPRGDGTEAFF. The CDR3 DNA reads as TGTGCCAGCTCACCACGGGGGGACGGAACTGAAGCTTTCTTT.

This clonotype was picked up many times. This may arise from a read error, as a much more abundant clone is one base away. The chain joins TRBV3-1 to TRBJ2-1, with a weak D call TRBD1 (6 bases). With the DNA end fitting TRBJ2-7 better, the J assignment may be wrong. This CDR3 spans 16 amino acids. From germline, CDR1 is LGHDT and CDR2 YNNKEL (reference sequence). DNA for the CDR3: TGTGCCAGCAGCCAAGCAGGGGCGAGCTCCTACAATGAGCAGTACTTC. It yields the protein CASSQAGASSYNEQYF.

The chain combines TRBV6-2 or TRBV6-3 with TRBJ2-1; the D is unclear. The V gene's germline CDR1 is MNHEY and CDR2 SVGEGT. The V end lost 0 bases, the J end lost 10 bases, and 10 bases lay between the germline ends. The CDR3 sequence is 13 residues long. CDR3 DNA sequence: TGTGCCAGCAGTTACTCGTCCAGTTACGAGCAGTTCTTC. It is translated as CASSYSSSYEQFF.

This clonotype was observed many times. This sequence joins TRBV10-3 and TRBJ2-7; the D call may be TRBD1 or TRBD2 (5 bases each). This CDR3 is built from 15 residues. Germline CDR1 is ENHRY and CDR2 is SYGVKD. Trimming removed 7 bases at V and 7 bases at J, with 23 bases between. CDR3 sequence: CAINDQRAGLGEQYF. CDR3 nucleotide sequence: TGTGCCATCAACGACCAGAGGGCAGGGCTGGGTGAGCAGTACTTC.

The sample holds many counts of this clonotype. This sequence joins TRBV12-3 or TRBV12-4 and TRBJ1-5, with 9 bases identical to TRBD1. V lost 3 bases, J lost 2 bases, and 2 bases stayed unmatched. The CDR3 extends over 15 amino acids. CDR3 nucleotide sequence: TGTGCCAGCAGTTTCCGGACAGGGGGCAATCAGCCCCAGCATTTT. Translated, it gives CASSFRTGGNQPQHF.

This clonotype was observed a handful of times. The chain has TRBV7-9 and TRBJ1-1, with D unclear. The CDR3 is 11 residues long. Germline V gene lookup returns CDR1 SEHNR and CDR2 FQNEAQ (reference sequence). V lost 3 bases, J lost 3 bases, and 2 bases lay in between. The CDR3 nucleotides are TGTGCCAGCAGCTTTTACACTGAAGCTTTCTTT. This translates into CASSFYTEAFF.

With regard to this clonotype: A much larger clone lies a single base off, so this may be a read error. The J gene is TRBJ2-1, the V gene TRBV27; D call uncertain. This CDR3 contains 15 residues. CDR1 and CDR2 (germline): MNHEY, SMNVEV (reference sequence). CDR3: CANSSPRRSYNEQFF. The CDR3 bases are TGTGCCAACAGTTCCCCGAGGCGCTCCTACAATGAGCAGTTCTTC.

In its sample, this clonotype was seen many times. The J gene is TRBJ2-7, the V gene TRBV5-1; 9 bases agree with TRBD1. The CDR3 length is 17 residues. Germline trimming cut 4 bases from V and 2 bases from J; bases unmatched to any gene: 13. Germline V gene sequence: CDR1 SGHRS, CDR2 YFSETQ. The CDR3 DNA is TGCGCCAGCAGCGCCGAGGTCGGGACAGGGCTTACCTACGAGCAGTACTTC. Its protein product is CASSAEVGTGLTYEQYF. Supplemented by reference TRBV5-1 and TRBJ2-7, the full variable domain reads KAGVTQTPRYLIKTRGQQVTLSCSPISGHRSVSWYQQTPGQGLQFLFEYFSETQRNKGNFPGRFSGRQFSNSRSEMNVSTLELGDSALYLCASSAEVGTGLTYEQYFGPGTRLTVT.

In its sample, this clonotype was seen many times. This chain connects TRBV20-1 to TRBJ2-6; D remains ambiguous. V was shortened by 0 bases and J by 2 bases, with 8 bases between the two germline ends. The CDR3 consists of 15 residues. Germline V CDR1 and CDR2: DFQATT, SNEGSKA (reference sequence). The CDR3 sequence: CSARDTATGANVLTF. CDR3 coding DNA: TGCAGTGCTAGAGATACGGCCACTGGGGCCAACGTCCTGACTTTC.

This clonotype was observed a few times. The chain recombines TRBV7-2 with TRBJ1-2, with no clear D. Trimming took off 3 bases at V and 2 bases at J, with 4 bases between the two ends. The germline CDR1 and CDR2 sequences are SGHTA and FQGNSA. The CDR3 consists of 12 residues. This chain's CDR3 is CASSFLNYGYTF. Here the CDR3 DNA reads TGTGCCAGCAGCTTCCTAAACTATGGCTACACCTTC.

There are a few counts of this clonotype. V and J are TRBV2 and TRBJ1-6, with unresolved D. Trimming cost V 4 bases and J 5 bases, with 9 bases left between them. Looked up from germline, CDR1 is SNHLY and CDR2 is FYNNEI. The CDR3 runs to 14 residues. CDR3 loop: CASSGDFDNSPLHF. The CDR3 region has the DNA TGTGCCAGCAGTGGGGATTTTGATAATTCACCCCTCCACTTT.

This chain connects TRBV5-1 to TRBJ1-2; 10 bases are a match to TRBD1. Trimming at V came to 0 bases and at J to 5 bases, leaving 7 bases not matched to a gene. There are 16 residues in the CDR3. Germline V gene sequence: CDR1 SGHRS, CDR2 YFSETQ. This CDR3 is CASSLDTTGGAYGYTF. CDR3 sequence (DNA): TGCGCCAGCAGCTTGGACACGACAGGGGGCGCTTATGGCTACACCTTC.

Many counts were recorded for this clonotype. The rearrangement links TRBV7-9 to TRBJ2-5, with D unclear. The germline gives CDR1 SEHNR, CDR2 FQNEAQ (reference sequence). This CDR3 is 17 amino acids long. Trimming cost V 5 bases and J 0 bases, with 19 bases left between them. As DNA, the CDR3 is TGTGCCAGCAGCCCAGAACACGGCAGCCCTAACCAAGAGACCCAGTACTTC. Protein product: CASSPEHGSPNQETQYF.

The gene calls are TRBV7-2 and TRBJ2-7; D ambiguous. V was trimmed by 1 base and J by 1 base, leaving 17 bases between them. The germline CDR1 and CDR2 sequences are SGHTA and FQGNSA. The CDR3 sequence is 17 residues long. This CDR3 reads CASSLEVPIAPSYEQYF. The CDR3 coding sequence is TGTGCCAGCAGCTTAGAGGTACCCATTGCCCCATCCTACGAGCAGTACTTC.

This clonotype occurred many times. J is TRBJ2-5 and V is TRBV5-6, with 7 bases aligning to TRBD1. Germline V CDR1 and CDR2: SGHDT, YYEEEE. V was pared by 4 bases and J by 4 bases, with 4 bases of the junction left unmatched. The CDR3 is made up of 13 amino acids. This chain's CDR3 is CASSRQGLETQYF. Here the CDR3 DNA reads TGTGCCAGCAGCCGACAGGGTTTAGAGACCCAGTACTTC.

This clonotype was recorded once. J is TRBJ1-4 and V is TRBV9; tentative D call: TRBD1 (6 bases). The germline gives CDR1 SGDLS, CDR2 YYNGEE. Trimming left V 3 bases short and J 5 bases short, with 14 bases between. The CDR3 runs to 15 residues. The CDR3: CASSAAGAMNEKLFF. The CDR3 bases are TGTGCCAGCAGCGCGGCGGGGGCGATGAATGAAAAACTGTTTTTT.

J is TRBJ2-1 and V is TRBV19; D unclear. The germline CDR1 and CDR2 sequences are LNHDA and SQIVND (reference sequence). The V and J ends lost 3 bases and 6 bases respectively, with 12 bases between them. The CDR3 has 14 amino acids. CDR3 sequence reads: CASSMVIDGNEQFF. In nucleotides, the CDR3 is TGTGCCAGTAGTATGGTAATAGATGGCAATGAGCAGTTCTTC.

V and J are TRBV6-1 and TRBJ1-2; 7 bases are shared with TRBD1. There are 17 residues in the CDR3. With 3 bases clipped from V and 2 bases from J, the junction kept 12 bases outside the gene matches. Germline CDR1 and CDR2: MNHNS and SASEGT. The CDR3 reads CASSEALVRGGNYGYTF. The CDR3 bases are TGTGCCAGCAGTGAGGCGCTTGTCAGGGGGGGAAACTATGGCTACACCTTC.

This clonotype was found many times. This chain links TRBV7-2 with TRBJ2-1; the D gene could be TRBD1 or TRBD2 (7 bases each). This CDR3 has 13 residues. V lost 5 bases and J 9 bases, leaving 14 bases between the germline ends. Germline CDR1 is SGHTA and CDR2 is FQGNSA. The CDR3 is CASSRDREGEQFF. The CDR3 coding sequence is TGTGCCAGCAGCCGAGACAGGGAGGGTGAGCAGTTCTTC.